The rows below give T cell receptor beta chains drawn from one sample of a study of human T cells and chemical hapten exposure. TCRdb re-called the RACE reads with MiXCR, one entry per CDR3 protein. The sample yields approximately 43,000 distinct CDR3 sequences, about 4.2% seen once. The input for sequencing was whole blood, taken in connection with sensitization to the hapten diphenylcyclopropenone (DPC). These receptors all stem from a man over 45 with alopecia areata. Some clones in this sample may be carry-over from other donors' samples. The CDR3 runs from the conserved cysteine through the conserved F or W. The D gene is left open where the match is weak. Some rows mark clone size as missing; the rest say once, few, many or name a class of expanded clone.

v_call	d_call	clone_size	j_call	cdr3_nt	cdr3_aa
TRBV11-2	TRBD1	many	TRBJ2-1	TGTGCCAGCAGCTTAGATCCCCCGACAGGGGTTAACTACAATGAGCAGTTCTTC	CASSLDPPTGVNYNEQFF
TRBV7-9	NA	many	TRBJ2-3	TGTGCCAGCAGCTCGCCGGGTACTAGCACAGATACGCAGTATTTT	CASSSPGTSTDTQYF
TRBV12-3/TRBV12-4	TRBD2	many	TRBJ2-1	TGTGCCAGCACCCCTGGGACTAGCGGGATTAGTCCGTTCTTC	CASTPGTSGISPFF
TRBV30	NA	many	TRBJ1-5	TGTGCCTGGAGGGGAAAACAGGGCAATCAGCCCCAGCATTTT	CAWRGKQGNQPQHF
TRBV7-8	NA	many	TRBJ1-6	TGTGCCAGCAGCCTCGTACGCGGACATAATTCACCCCTCCACTTT	CASSLVRGHNSPLHF
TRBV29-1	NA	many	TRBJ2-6	TGCAGCGTAAACAGGGATGTGGACTCTGGGGCCAACGTCCTGACTTTC	CSVNRDVDSGANVLTF
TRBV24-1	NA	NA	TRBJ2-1	TGTGCCACCAGTGATTTGCACAGGAGGGATGAGCAGTTCTTC	CATSDLHRRDEQFF
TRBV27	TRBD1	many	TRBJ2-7	TGTGCCAGCAGTAGGACAGGGATCTACGAGCAGTACTTC	CASSRTGIYEQYF
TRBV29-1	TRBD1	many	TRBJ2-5	TGCAGCGTACCGGGACAGGGTGGAGAGACCCAGTACTTC	CSVPGQGGETQYF
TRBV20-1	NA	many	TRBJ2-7	TGCAGTGCTGCCCCGGGACATATAGTCTACGAGCAGTACTTC	CSAAPGHIVYEQYF
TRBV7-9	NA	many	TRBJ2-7	TGTGCCAGCAGCGAAATAGGACCTGAGCAGTACTTC	CASSEIGPEQYF
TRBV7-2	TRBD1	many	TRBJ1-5	TGTGCCAGCAGCTTACAGGGGGGTCAGCCCCAGCATTTT	CASSLQGGQPQHF
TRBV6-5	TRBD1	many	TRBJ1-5	TGTGCCAGCAGTTACAGCGGACAGGGGTTCCAGCCCCAGCATTTT	CASSYSGQGFQPQHF
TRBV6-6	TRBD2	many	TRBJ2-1	TGTGCCAGCAGCCTACTAGCGGGATACAATGAGCAGTTCTTC	CASSLLAGYNEQFF
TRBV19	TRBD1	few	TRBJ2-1	TGTGCCAGTAGTATAGATCACAGGGGGCGTAATTGGGATGAGCAGTTCTTC	CASSIDHRGRNWDEQFF
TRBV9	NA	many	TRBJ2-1	TGTGCCAGCAGCGTATCGGGACACTCAAATGAGCAGTTCTTC	CASSVSGHSNEQFF
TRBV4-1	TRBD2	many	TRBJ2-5	TGCGCCAGCAGCCAAGATGCGAGCGGGAGAATCGAGACCCAGTACTTC	CASSQDASGRIETQYF
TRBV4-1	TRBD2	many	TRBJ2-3	TGCGCCAGCAGCCAAGACGTTGCGGGAGGGGCAGATACGCAGTATTTT	CASSQDVAGGADTQYF
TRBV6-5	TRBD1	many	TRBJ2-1	TGTGCCAGCAGTGGAGACAGGGGGCGCATAAATGAGCAGTTCTTC	CASSGDRGRINEQFF
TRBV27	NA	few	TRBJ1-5	TGTGCCAGCAGCACCATGCGTCAGCCCCAGCATTTT	CASSTMRQPQHF
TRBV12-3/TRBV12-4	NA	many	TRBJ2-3	TGTGCCAGCAGTTTAACCCCCGGTTATACGCAGTATTTT	CASSLTPGYTQYF
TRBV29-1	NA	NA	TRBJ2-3	TGCAGCGTTGAGCTTTGGGGCTGGACAGATACGCAGTATTTT	CSVELWGWTDTQYF
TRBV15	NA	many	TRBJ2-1	TGTGCCACCAGCAGTAGGGGAAAGGCCGGGGCAAAGATCAATGAGCAGTTCTTC	CATSSRGKAGAKINEQFF
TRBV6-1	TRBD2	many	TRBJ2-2	TGTGCCAGCAGTGGCGTTCTAGCGGGAGGGACCGGGGAGCTGTTTTTT	CASSGVLAGGTGELFF
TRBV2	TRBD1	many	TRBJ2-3	TGTGCCAGCAAGCTAATGGGACAGGGAAGCACAGATACGCAGTATTTT	CASKLMGQGSTDTQYF
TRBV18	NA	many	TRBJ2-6	TGTGCCAGCTCACCACCATCAGGGGCTGGGGCCAACGTCCTGACTTTC	CASSPPSGAGANVLTF
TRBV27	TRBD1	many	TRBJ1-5	TGTGCCAGCAGTTTGAGACAGGGGGCGGGTCAGCCCCAGCATTTT	CASSLRQGAGQPQHF
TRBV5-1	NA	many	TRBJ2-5	TGCGCCAGCAGCTCGGCAGGGCTAGCGCAAGAGACCCAGTACTTC	CASSSAGLAQETQYF
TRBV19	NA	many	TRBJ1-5	TGTGCCAGTAAGGGGACACCGTATAGCAATCAGCCCCAGCATTTT	CASKGTPYSNQPQHF
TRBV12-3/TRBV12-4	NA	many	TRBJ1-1	TGTGCCAGCAGTTTAGGACGGAGGAACACTGAAGCTTTCTTT	CASSLGRRNTEAFF
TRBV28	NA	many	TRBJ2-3	TGTGCCAGCAGTCCCGTCAGGACAGATACGCAGTATTTT	CASSPVRTDTQYF
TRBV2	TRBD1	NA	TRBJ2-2	TGTGCCGGTTCAGGACAGGGGGCGAGCACCGGGGAGCTGTTTTTT	CAGSGQGASTGELFF
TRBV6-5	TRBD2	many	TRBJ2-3	TGTGCCAGCAGGCAGCGGGAGGGGGAAGATACGCAGTATTTT	CASRQREGEDTQYF
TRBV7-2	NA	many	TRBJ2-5	TGTGCCAGCAGCTTAGGTAGCCACCACGGGGAGACCCAGTACTTC	CASSLGSHHGETQYF
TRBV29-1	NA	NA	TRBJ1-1	TGCAGCGTTGAGGGCAGCATGAACACTGAAGCTTTCTTT	CSVEGSMNTEAFF
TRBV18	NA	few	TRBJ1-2	TGTGCCAGCTCACCTTCCGGGAGGAATAACTATGGCTACACCTTC	CASSPSGRNNYGYTF
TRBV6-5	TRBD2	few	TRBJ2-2	TGTGCCAGCAGATTCCGACTAGCGGGAAGGACCGGGGAGCTGTTTTTT	CASRFRLAGRTGELFF
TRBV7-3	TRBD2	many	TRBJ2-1	TGTGCCAGCAGCCCTGGGGGGGGAATGTACAATGAGCAGTTCTTC	CASSPGGGMYNEQFF
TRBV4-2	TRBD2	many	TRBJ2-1	TGTGCCAGCAGCCAGGGGAGAGCGGGAGAGAGGAATGAGCAGTTCTTC	CASSQGRAGERNEQFF
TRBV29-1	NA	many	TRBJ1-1	TGCAGCGTTCAGCCGGGAACCACTGAAGCTTTCTTT	CSVQPGTTEAFF